Each of the 29 T cell receptor beta chains below was sequenced from the same sample in a study of T-cell memory formation after mild COVID-19. TCRdb called the 5' RACE reads again in MiXCR, with one record for every CDR3 protein. The sample holds roughly 300,000 distinct CDR3 sequences; under 8.5% are singletons and the top ten take approximately 23%. The source material was PBMCs or a T cell subset sorted from them (not recorded which). These receptor sequences come from a man younger than 35 who had mild COVID-19 (a few samples of this study predate the infection). Cell type and time point are not known.

This clonotype was counted only a few times. The chain is built from TRBV4-1 and TRBJ2-5; D is undetermined. The CDR3 runs to 15 residues. Trimming took off 3 bases at V and 6 bases at J, with 17 bases between the two ends. In germline, CDR1 is MGHRA, CDR2 YSYEKL. The CDR3 spells CASSQPRTAPQTQYF. The CDR3 DNA is TGCGCCAGCAGCCAGCCACGGACGGCGCCTCAGACCCAGTACTTC.

This clonotype appeared a few times. The chain couples TRBV12-3 or TRBV12-4 to TRBJ1-5; a weak D match, TRBD1 (6 bases). V was shortened by 6 bases and J by 5 bases, with 11 bases between the two germline ends. The CDR3 length is 13 residues. CDR3 in DNA: TGTGCCAGCAGCCGAGACAGGTATCAGCCCCAGCATTTT. Translation gives CASSRDRYQPQHF.

This clonotype was observed a handful of times. CDR3 sequence reads: CASSLPGRGVSSYEQYF. As DNA, the CDR3 is TGTGCCAGCAGTCTCCCGGGGCGGGGGGTCTCCTCCTACGAGCAGTACTTC. The rearrangement links TRBV28 to TRBJ2-7, with TRBD2 matching over 8 bases. The germline CDR1 and CDR2 sequences are MDHEN and SYDVKM. The CDR3 totals 17 residues. Trimming removed 5 bases from V and 0 bases from J; junction bases left unmatched: 12.

This clonotype showed up many times. The chain uses TRBV23-1 and TRBJ2-1; a possible D gene is TRBD2 (5 bases). TRBV23-1 is an open reading frame whose function is uncertain. The CDR3 is made up of 17 amino acids. With 0 bases removed from V and 5 bases from J, the gap between germline ends came to 17 bases. The CDR3 DNA is TGCGCCAGCAGTCAATCCCCGGAGGATTGCCCCCACAATGAGCAGTTCTTC. Residues: CASSQSPEDCPHNEQFF.

The sample holds a few counts of this clonotype. The chain uses TRBV9 and TRBJ2-3; D tentatively reads TRBD1 or TRBD2 (6 bases each). This CDR3 contains 13 residues. Germline assignment: CDR1 SGDLS and CDR2 YYNGEE. The V and J ends lost 3 bases and 4 bases respectively, with 9 bases between them. CDR3 in amino acids: CASSGGGSDTQYF. CDR3 DNA sequence: TGTGCCAGCAGCGGAGGGGGGTCAGATACGCAGTATTTT.

A few counts support this clonotype. The gene calls are TRBV6-5 and TRBJ2-5, with 7 bases lining up with TRBD1. After removal of 6 bases from V and 0 bases from J, the junction contained 19 bases not matched to a gene. Germline V gene lookup returns CDR1 MNHEY and CDR2 SVGAGI. The CDR3 runs to 19 residues. The CDR3 loop reads CASSPQYPQGMGYQETQYF. In DNA, the CDR3 is TGTGCCAGCAGCCCCCAATACCCACAGGGGATGGGGTACCAAGAGACCCAGTACTTC.

This clonotype was seen more than once but under ten times. The V call is TRBV9, the J call TRBJ1-5; D remains ambiguous. The germline V gene encodes CDR1 SGDLS and CDR2 YYNGEE. The CDR3 sequence is 15 residues long. V lost 4 bases and J lost 0, with 11 bases in between. The CDR3 nucleotides read TGTGCCAGCAGCCCCGACGGGAATAGCAATCAGCCCCAGCATTTT. Translation: CASSPDGNSNQPQHF.

This clonotype was counted between two and nine times. V gene TRBV12-3 or TRBV12-4 combines with J gene TRBJ2-2; 9 nucleotides align to TRBD1. This CDR3 region has 15 residues. The V gene end was trimmed by 6 bases and the J gene end by 5 bases; junction bases not matched to a gene: 7. In DNA form, the CDR3 reads TGTGCCAGCAGGCTACCGACAGGGGGAACCGGGGAGCTGTTTTTT. Translated: CASRLPTGGTGELFF.

V gene TRBV4-1 combines with J gene TRBJ2-5; 11 bases are shared with TRBD1. Germline trimming cut 4 bases from V and 4 bases from J; bases unmatched to any gene: 8. The CDR3 spans 16 residues. The germline CDR1 and CDR2 sequences are MGHRA and YSYEKL. DNA of the CDR3: TGCGCCAGCAGCCGCGGGACAGGGGGAGGATCAGAGACCCAGTACTTC. This codes for CASSRGTGGGSETQYF.

The table lists this clonotype with a few counts. This CDR3 reads CSAGGLRGTGELFF. CDR3 in DNA: TGCAGTGCTGGCGGACTCAGGGGAACCGGGGAGCTGTTTTTT. This chain joins TRBV20-1 and TRBJ2-2; D is possibly TRBD1 (6 bases). The CDR3 spans 14 residues. Germline CDR1 reads DFQATT; CDR2 reads SNEGSKA (reference sequence). Trimming stripped 5 bases from V and 5 bases from J, with 15 bases between.

The V and J genes are TRBV23-1 and TRBJ1-5; unclear D gene. TRBV23-1 is treated as an ORF (open reading frame) with a function not yet certain. Between the trimmed V and J ends, which lost 2 bases and 2 bases, there was a span of 16 bases. The CDR3 sequence is 17 residues long. The CDR3 DNA sequence: TGCGCCAGCAGTCAAAGAGATCTGAGGAATGGCAATCAGCCCCAGCATTTT. Translated: CASSQRDLRNGNQPQHF.

Only a few counts were recorded for this clonotype. The J gene is TRBJ1-3, the V gene TRBV6-5; D ambiguous. This CDR3 contains 15 residues. V was trimmed by 0 bases and J by 0 bases, leaving 6 bases between them. Germline V gene data show CDR1 as MNHEY and CDR2 as SVGAGI. CDR3 protein: CASSYSSVSGNTIYF. The CDR3 DNA is TGTGCCAGCAGTTACTCGAGTGTCTCTGGAAACACCATATATTTT.

This clonotype was observed at least ten times. V usage is TRBV29-1 and J usage is TRBJ2-2; D is ambiguous. The CDR3 length is 13 residues. Germline CDR1 is SQVTM and CDR2 is ANQGSEA. The V end lost 6 bases, the J end lost 4 bases, and 12 bases lay between the germline ends. For the CDR3, the DNA is TGCAGCGTCCCTGCAGATAGCACCGGGGAGCTGTTTTTT. Residues: CSVPADSTGELFF.

This chain uses TRBV7-2 with TRBJ1-2; TRBD1 might be the D (5 bases). Germline V gene lookup returns CDR1 SGHTA and CDR2 FQGNSA. V lost 2 bases and J 7 bases, leaving 23 bases between the germline ends. This CDR3 region has 17 residues. DNA for the CDR3: TGTGCCAGCAGCTTATATCGTACAGGCATGCTGGGCGGTGGCTACACCTTC. This codes for CASSLYRTGMLGGGYTF.

In its sample, this clonotype was seen a few times. The gene calls are TRBV5-1 and TRBJ1-1; TRBD1 matches 9 bases. CDR1 and CDR2 (germline): SGHRS, YFSETQ. The V and J ends lost 0 bases and 5 bases, in that order; junction bases with no gene match: 11. CDR3 size: 17 residues. The CDR3 DNA sequence: TGCGCCAGCAGCTTGGTGCGGACAGGGGTACGAGGTACTGAAGCTTTCTTT. As protein: CASSLVRTGVRGTEAFF.

The rearrangement uses TRBV6-5 and TRBJ1-6, with a tentative D call TRBD1 (6 bases). Trimming stripped 6 bases from V and 7 bases from J, with 13 bases between. Germline V gene data show CDR1 as MNHEY and CDR2 as SVGAGI. The CDR3 totals 14 residues. CDR3: CASSNRVGNSPLHF. The CDR3 DNA reads TGTGCCAGCAGCAACAGGGTGGGCAATTCACCCCTCCACTTT.

The chain employs TRBV27 and TRBJ2-7; TRBD2 agrees at 7 bases. The CDR3 is 14 residues long. Germline V CDR1 and CDR2: MNHEY, SMNVEV (reference sequence). V lost 5 bases, J lost 5 bases, and 9 bases stayed unmatched. CDR3 residues: CASSPGRGVNEQYF. As DNA, the CDR3 is TGTGCCAGCAGTCCCGGTCGGGGGGTGAACGAGCAGTACTTC.

The rearrangement uses TRBV6-2 or TRBV6-3 and TRBJ2-1; 7 bases agree with TRBD1. The junction had 10 bases not matched to a gene; V was cut back by 5 bases and J by 6 bases. Looked up from germline, CDR1 is MNHEY and CDR2 is SVGEGT. This CDR3 region has 15 residues. The CDR3 region has the DNA TGTGCCAGCAGTCTGACTCCGGGACAGCCCAATGAGCAGTTCTTC. This sequence encodes CASSLTPGQPNEQFF.

This chain connects TRBV10-3 to TRBJ1-2; D not resolved. Germline values: CDR1 ENHRY, CDR2 SYGVKD. The CDR3 consists of 14 residues. V lost 1 base and J lost 3, with 9 bases in between. CDR3 protein: CAISEFAGDYGYTF. Written as DNA, the CDR3 is TGTGCCATCAGTGAGTTCGCAGGAGACTATGGCTACACCTTC.

This clonotype was picked up many times. The chain is built from TRBV18 and TRBJ1-1; TRBD1 matches at 9 bases. The CDR3 is 17 residues long. Trimming at V came to 4 bases and at J to 1 base, leaving 10 bases not matched to a gene. The germline CDR1 and CDR2 sequences are KGHSH and LQKENI. The CDR3 protein is CASSQAGTGFRNTEAFF. Here the CDR3 DNA reads TGTGCCAGCTCACAGGCCGGGACAGGGTTTCGGAACACTGAAGCTTTCTTT.

V gene TRBV5-1 combines with J gene TRBJ2-6; 9 nucleotides match TRBD2. The junction had 10 bases not matched to a gene; V was cut back by 6 bases and J by 0 bases. The CDR3 runs to 18 residues. Germline V CDR1 and CDR2: SGHRS, YFSETQ. The CDR3 loop is CASTQWVAGDSGANVLTF. The CDR3 nucleotides are TGCGCCAGCACCCAGTGGGTAGCGGGAGACTCTGGGGCCAACGTCCTGACTTTC. The entire variable domain, with the rest obtained from reference TRBV5-1 and TRBJ2-6, is as follows: KAGVTQTPRYLIKTRGQQVTLSCSPISGHRSVSWYQQTPGQGLQFLFEYFSETQRNKGNFPGRFSGRQFSNSRSEMNVSTLELGDSALYLCASTQWVAGDSGANVLTFGAGSRLTVL.

This sequence joins TRBV2 and TRBJ2-7; maybe TRBD2 (5 bases). The CDR3 runs 13 residues. Germline CDR1 SNHLY, CDR2 FYNNEI. Trimming took off 3 bases at V and 3 bases at J, with 9 bases between the two ends. CDR3 region: CASSDGMNYEQYF. Written as DNA, the CDR3 is TGTGCCAGCAGTGACGGGATGAACTACGAGCAGTACTTC.

In its sample, this clonotype was seen a few times. The chain carries TRBV12-3 or TRBV12-4 and TRBJ2-1; D unclear. The germline V and J ends were trimmed by 6 bases and 5 bases, with 11 bases remaining between them. The CDR3 covers 13 residues. CDR3 sequence: CASSSSTHNEQFF. The CDR3 DNA follows: TGTGCCAGCAGCTCCTCGACCCACAATGAGCAGTTCTTC.

This clonotype has more than one count but fewer than ten. The chain carries TRBV7-2 and TRBJ1-2; 7 nucleotides align to TRBD1. V trimming: 8 bases; J trimming: 2 bases; junction bases outside the gene matches: 11. CDR1 and CDR2 (germline): SGHTA, FQGNSA. The CDR3 contains 15 residues. CDR3 loop: CASVRQGSANYGYTF. The DNA of the CDR3 is TGTGCCAGCGTTAGACAGGGAAGTGCGAACTATGGCTACACCTTC.

The chain couples TRBV5-8 to TRBJ1-4; D is uncertain. The V gene lost 4 bases and the J gene lost 14 bases, with 12 bases spanning the gap. CDR3 size: 11 residues. The germline CDR1 and CDR2 sequences are SGHTS and YDEGEE. The CDR3 spells CASSPVRVLFF. The CDR3 region has the DNA TGTGCCAGCAGCCCCGTAAGGGTGCTGTTTTTT.

This clonotype was recorded a few times. This chain links TRBV15 with TRBJ2-7; the D is unclear. The CDR3 is 13 residues long. The germline V and J ends were trimmed by 0 bases and 6 bases, with 9 bases remaining between them. Germline CDR1 is LNHNV and CDR2 is YYDKDF (reference sequence). CDR3 sequence (DNA): TGTGCCACCAGCAGAGATAACCGTCGCGAGCAGTACGTC. It encodes CATSRDNRREQYV.

This clonotype was seen a few times. CDR3 nucleotide sequence: TGTGCCAGCAGTTTCAGGCAAACAGGTAGCACAGATACGCAGTATTTT. As protein: CASSFRQTGSTDTQYF. The gene calls are TRBV27 and TRBJ2-3; a possible D gene is TRBD1 (5 bases). Looked up from germline, CDR1 is MNHEY and CDR2 is SMNVEV (reference sequence). The CDR3 sequence is 16 residues long. V dropped 3 bases and J dropped 0 bases, with 13 bases sitting between them.

The rearrangement links TRBV7-9 to TRBJ2-2; TRBD1 agrees at 10 bases. Germline V CDR1 and CDR2: SEHNR, FQNEAQ (reference sequence). With 6 bases clipped from V and 7 bases from J, the junction kept 11 bases outside the gene matches. There are 16 residues in the CDR3. CDR3 in DNA: TGTGCCAGCAGTCCTCCCGGGACAGGGGTTGTCGGGGAGCTGTTTTTT. It encodes CASSPPGTGVVGELFF.

In its sample, this clonotype was seen a few times. The gene calls are TRBV4-1 and TRBJ1-6; D remains unclear. The CDR3 is 15 residues long. Trimming stripped 4 bases from V and 8 bases from J, with 15 bases between. Germline values: CDR1 MGHRA, CDR2 YSYEKL. CDR3 nucleotide sequence: TGCGCCAGCAGCCGATACCGTTATTTGGATTCACCCCTCCACTTT. Protein product: CASSRYRYLDSPLHF.